This T cell receptor beta chain came from a study of blood T cell repertoires in COVID-19. V shed 0 bases and J shed 0 bases, with 7 bases lying between them. This CDR3 spans 15 amino acids. Germline values: CDR1 MGHRA, CDR2 YSYEKL. This clone showed up just a few times. In the authors' methods: Cell counts per sample came from amplifying reference gene primers. Profiling relied on immunoSEQ multiplex PCR, and the TCRdb table lists in-frame clones only, not all of them. V and J calls and clone size follow that table, whereas D and trimming were derived from the DNA. The data contain 150,000 to 200,000 clones, around 80% of them seen just once; the ten biggest clones take up roughly 20%.

The V and J genes are TRBV4-1 and TRBJ2-3; no clear D. This TCR was sampled from a woman aged 80 or over with acute or convalescent COVID-19. The sample consisted of peripheral blood. CDR3 nucleotide sequence: TGCGCCAGCAGCCAAGAGAGGCGAAGCACAGATACGCAGTATTTT. The encoded protein is CASSQERRSTDTQYF.